These 9 T cell receptor beta chains originate from one sample sequenced in a study of blood T cell repertoires in COVID-19. Measured with immunoSEQ multiplex PCR; TCRdb has only the in-frame clones, and not every one. Among 240,000 or so clones, about 83% were seen once, and the ten largest hold about 12%. Material for sequencing was peripheral blood. The receptor set was obtained from a man older than 75 with acute or convalescent COVID-19.

The gene calls are TRBV7-9 and TRBJ2-2; D gene uncertain. The CDR3 consists of 13 residues. Germline CDR1 SEHNR, CDR2 FQNEAQ (reference sequence). Trimming pared 1 base from V and 8 bases from J, leaving 8 bases between. The CDR3 region is CASSLGQRGELFF. The CDR3, as DNA: TGTGCCAGCAGCTTAGGTCAGCGAGGGGAGCTGTTTTTT.

This clone has more than one count but fewer than ten. The chain carries TRBV2 and TRBJ1-2; the match to TRBD1 covers 8 bases. The V and J ends lost 4 bases and 5 bases, in that order; junction bases with no gene match: 6. Germline V gives CDR1 SNHLY, CDR2 FYNNEI. The CDR3 covers 14 residues. The CDR3 loop is CASSATGDGYGYTF. CDR3 DNA: TGTGCCAGCAGTGCGACAGGGGATGGATATGGCTACACCTTC. The full variable domain, completed using reference TRBV2 and TRBJ1-2, is EPEVTQTPSHQVTQMGQEVILRCVPISNHLYFYWYRQILGQKVEFLVSFYNNEISEKSEIFDDQFSVERPDGSNFTLKIRSTKLEDSAMYFCASSATGDGYGYTFGSGTRLTVV.

The rearrangement uses TRBV6-6 and TRBJ1-6, with 8 positions matching TRBD1. J lost 7 bases, V lost 7 bases, and 6 bases had no gene match. CDR1 is MNHNY, CDR2 SVGAGI, per germline (reference sequence). The CDR3 spans 14 residues. The CDR3 is CASTQDRVNSPLHF. As DNA, the CDR3 is TGTGCCAGCACCCAGGACAGGGTCAATTCACCCCTCCACTTT.

The chain carries TRBV29-1 and TRBJ1-1, with a possible D match to TRBD1 (5 bases). V lost 3 bases to trimming and J lost 1 base, with 12 bases between them. The germline V gene encodes CDR1 SQVTM and CDR2 ANQGSEA. The length of the CDR3 is 14 residues. The CDR3 DNA reads as TGCAGCGTTGACAGGGTAGGGTCGAACACTGAAGCTTTCTTT. This sequence encodes CSVDRVGSNTEAFF. The whole variable domain, filled in from reference TRBV29-1 and TRBJ1-1, reads SAVISQKPSRDICQRGTSLTIQCQVDSQVTMMFWYRQQPGQSLTLIATANQGSEATYESGFVIDKFPISRPNLTFSTLTVSNMSPEDSSIYLCSVDRVGSNTEAFFGQGTRLTVV.

This CDR3 is CASSESSRYNEQFF. As DNA, the CDR3 is TGTGCCAGCAGTGAGTCTAGCCGGTACAATGAGCAGTTCTTC. The J gene is TRBJ2-1, the V gene TRBV2, with D perhaps matching TRBD2 (5 bases). Germline V gene sequence: CDR1 SNHLY, CDR2 FYNNEI. This CDR3 spans 14 amino acids. The V gene lost 3 bases and the J gene lost 4 bases, with 10 bases spanning the gap.

The CDR3 DNA reads as TGTGCCAGCTCACCAACTAGCGGTAACTCCTACGAGCAGTACTTC. Amino acids: CASSPTSGNSYEQYF. The chain joins TRBV18 to TRBJ2-7; 8 nucleotides line up with TRBD2. The CDR3 covers 15 residues. CDR1 is KGHSH and CDR2 is LQKENI in the germline V gene. V shed 2 bases, J shed 0 bases, and the junction held 3 bases outside the gene matches.

The chain combines TRBV28 with TRBJ1-2; the D is unclear. The CDR3 totals 14 residues. Germline values: CDR1 MDHEN, CDR2 SYDVKM. V gave up 4 bases and J gave up 10 bases, with 19 bases separating them. The DNA of the CDR3 is TGTGCCAGCAGTTATGAGACATGGTGGCCTGACTACACCTTC. Protein: CASSYETWWPDYTF.

This clone was seen only a few times. The V gene is TRBV6-6, the J gene TRBJ1-3; D not resolved. Germline V CDR1 and CDR2: MNHNY, SVGAGI (reference sequence). V was clipped by 2 bases and J by 4 bases, with 12 bases between them. The CDR3 extends over 15 amino acids. CDR3 loop: CASSYVARRGNTIYF. CDR3 bases: TGTGCCAGCAGTTACGTAGCACGGCGGGGAAACACCATATATTTT.

The CDR3 nucleotides are TGTGCCAGCTCACCAATCAGCGAGAACTATGGCTACACCTTC. Protein product: CASSPISENYGYTF. J is TRBJ1-2 and V is TRBV18; D is unresolved. The V and J ends lost 2 bases and 2 bases respectively, with 9 bases between them. Germline V gives CDR1 KGHSH, CDR2 LQKENI. This CDR3 is 14 amino acids long.